This T cell receptor beta chain was documented in a study of cytomegalovirus exposure and HLA in healthy donors. Study details: In terms of ancestry, the Caucasian-associated cluster contained around 79% of the roughly 400 genotyped donors.

Findings and caveats of the study: It was confirmed in vitro that three of the CMV-associated chains were specific for CMV antigens. Productive status was seen about 90% or about 30% of the time for most TCR beta V segments in an earlier analysis. TCR beta sequences reportedly predicted the HLA-A and HLA-B alleles of most subjects accurately.

A multiplex PCR was run with 60 Vbeta primers and 13 Jbeta primers. TCRdb keeps only in-frame clones here, not all; method: immunoSEQ multiplex PCR. Of over 200,000 clones detected, about four fifths appear once; the ten largest clones hold roughly 6%. On this clone itself: Its specificity is unknown. Other DNA variants within this sample encode the same CDR3.

The V end lost 0 bases, the J end lost 5 bases, and 4 bases lay between the germline ends. From germline, CDR1 is SGHRS and CDR2 YFSETQ. CDR3 length equals 12 residues. Sequenced: PBMCs. This receptor was identified in a man in his forties in good health and CMV-seropositive. The V and J genes are TRBV5-1 and TRBJ2-3; D call uncertain. The CDR3 DNA sequence: TGCGCCAGCAGCTTGGGACTAGATACGCAGTATTTT. Translation: CASSLGLDTQYF.